The 5 T cell receptor beta chains below come from one sample, sequenced in a study of technical replicates of blood from several donors. Method: immunoSEQ multiplex PCR; TCRdb's copy keeps in-frame clones and lacks some. There are 15,000 to 20,000 clones in the sample; roughly 87% occur only once, and over 10% lies in the top ten. The sequencing input was PBMCs. The receptors were sampled from a human donor in good health.

This chain uses TRBV2 with TRBJ1-5, with a possible D match to TRBD1 (6 bases). CDR3 length equals 14 residues. Trimming removed 1 base from V and 6 bases from J, with 10 bases in between. Germline V CDR1 and CDR2: SNHLY, FYNNEI. The CDR3 coding sequence is TGTGCCAGCAGTGAAGGGGGGACATTTCAGCCCCAGCATTTT. The encoded protein is CASSEGGTFQPQHF.

This rearrangement joins TRBV15 to TRBJ2-7, with 7 nucleotides matching TRBD2. Per the germline V gene, CDR1 is LNHNV and CDR2 is YYDKDF (reference sequence). The length of the CDR3 is 13 residues. V shed 5 bases and J 1 base; nucleotides not matched to a gene: 2. CDR3 sequence reads: CATSAGASYEQYF. The CDR3 DNA follows: TGTGCCACCAGCGCGGGAGCATCCTACGAGCAGTACTTC.

The V and J genes are TRBV2 and TRBJ2-1; TRBD2 aligns across 11 bases. The length of the CDR3 is 15 residues. CDR1 and CDR2 (germline): SNHLY, FYNNEI. Germline trimming cut 6 bases from V and 2 bases from J; bases unmatched to any gene: 3. CDR3 loop: CASSPGLAAYNEQFF. The DNA of the CDR3 is TGTGCCAGCAGCCCGGGACTAGCGGCCTACAATGAGCAGTTCTTC. The variable domain in full, completed from reference TRBV2 and TRBJ2-1, reads EPEVTQTPSHQVTQMGQEVILRCVPISNHLYFYWYRQILGQKVEFLVSFYNNEISEKSEIFDDQFSVERPDGSNFTLKIRSTKLEDSAMYFCASSPGLAAYNEQFFGPGTRLTVL.

V and J are TRBV4-1 and TRBJ1-3; 8 bases line up with TRBD1. V lost 2 bases to trimming and J lost 1 base; unmatched junction nucleotides: 10. The CDR3 length is 18 residues. Per germline, CDR1 MGHRA and CDR2 YSYEKL. CDR3 residues: CASSQLHGTGLSGNTIYF. Written as DNA, the CDR3 is TGCGCCAGCAGCCAACTCCACGGGACAGGCCTGTCTGGAAACACCATATATTTT.

This rearrangement joins TRBV18 to TRBJ1-1, with 12 bases identical to TRBD1. This CDR3 has 16 amino acids. The V and J ends lost 4 bases and 3 bases, in that order; junction bases with no gene match: 6. Germline V gives CDR1 KGHSH, CDR2 LQKENI. CDR3 protein: CASSQGTGGEYTEAFF. The CDR3 coding sequence is TGTGCCAGCTCACAAGGGACAGGGGGCGAGTACACTGAAGCTTTCTTT.